These 10 T cell receptor beta chains share one sample of origin, sequenced in a study of T cells after posttransplantation cyclophosphamide. Using immunoSEQ multiplex PCR, the repertoire was profiled, and TCRdb retains in-frame clones only, with some absent. The data show 9,500 to 10,000 clones, 88% seen once. Sampled 1 year posttransplant, controls received myeloablative marrow transplants, methotrexate and a calcineurin inhibitor. The specimen was PBMCs, collected after an allogeneic stem cell transplant with a calcineurin inhibitor and methotrexate. Receptor source: a male patient between 25 and 39 years old who received an allogeneic stem cell transplant from an unrelated donor, was CMV-positive, and had no GVHD. A subset of T cells may come from the graft donor.

This clone was seen only once. The chain couples TRBV18 to TRBJ2-1; 9 bases align to TRBD2. The J segment lost 6 bases and the V segment lost 1 base, leaving 1 base of the junction unmatched. The CDR3 extends over 14 amino acids. Germline values: CDR1 KGHSH, CDR2 LQKENI. CDR3 loop: CASSPRREGNEQFF. DNA of the CDR3: TGTGCCAGCTCACCACGGCGGGAGGGCAATGAGCAGTTCTTC.

The genes are TRBV5-4 and TRBJ2-1; 7 nucleotides match TRBD2. Germline V gene data show CDR1 as SGHNT and CDR2 as YYREEE (reference sequence). The V segment lost 2 bases and the J segment 0 bases; nucleotides outside the gene matches: 2. The CDR3 contains 15 residues. CDR3 nucleotides: TGTGCCAGCAGCTTAGGCGGGAGCTCCTACAATGAGCAGTTCTTC. The encoded protein is CASSLGGSSYNEQFF.

The rearrangement joins TRBV7-2 to TRBJ2-5, with D maybe TRBD2 (6 bases). The length of the CDR3 is 16 residues. With 2 bases removed from V and 4 bases from J, the gap between germline ends came to 17 bases. Looked up from germline, CDR1 is SGHTA and CDR2 is FQGNSA. The CDR3 protein is CASSLRRGGTRETQYF. As DNA, the CDR3 is TGTGCCAGCAGCTTAAGGAGGGGAGGCACGCGAGAGACCCAGTACTTC.

V usage is TRBV7-2 and J usage is TRBJ1-2, with D maybe TRBD1 (6 bases). Trimming cost V 4 bases and J 7 bases, with 19 bases left between them. CDR1 and CDR2 from the germline V gene are SGHTA and FQGNSA. There are 15 residues in the CDR3. In DNA, the CDR3 is TGTGCCAGCAGCTCAAACCCCGGGACAAAAGCTGGCTACACCTTC. Its protein product is CASSSNPGTKAGYTF.

The V and J genes are TRBV19 and TRBJ1-2; D remains ambiguous. The germline V gene has CDR1 LNHDA and CDR2 SQIVND (reference sequence). The CDR3 extends over 12 amino acids. V was clipped by 1 base and J by 8 bases, with 8 bases between them. CDR3 coding DNA: TGTGCCAGTAGTATAGGAGCTCGGGGCTACACCTTC. Protein: CASSIGARGYTF.

CDR3: CASSFGGAQPQHF. In DNA, the CDR3 is TGTGCCAGCAGTTTTGGGGGGGCTCAGCCCCAGCATTTT. The chain carries TRBV27 and TRBJ1-5; possibly TRBD1 for D (6 bases). V was cut by 3 bases and J by 6 bases, with 9 bases left in between. The CDR3 is 13 residues long. Germline assignment: CDR1 MNHEY and CDR2 SMNVEV (reference sequence).

The rearrangement uses TRBV6-6 and TRBJ1-1; D unresolved. The germline gives CDR1 MNHNY, CDR2 SVGAGI (reference sequence). Trimming shortened V by 0 bases and J by 0 bases, and 8 bases separated the two germline ends. The CDR3 contains 15 residues. CDR3: CASSYSGSLNTEAFF. CDR3 coding DNA: TGTGCCAGCAGTTACTCGGGCAGTTTGAACACTGAAGCTTTCTTT.

This chain joins TRBV2 and TRBJ1-1; the D gene is possibly TRBD1 (5 bases). From germline, CDR1 is SNHLY and CDR2 FYNNEI. CDR3 length: 15 amino acids. V gave up 8 bases and J gave up 1 base, with 17 bases separating them. The CDR3 here is CASGERAGTNTEAFF. Here the CDR3 DNA reads TGTGCCAGCGGGGAGCGGGCAGGGACGAACACTGAAGCTTTCTTT.

The V gene is TRBV6-5, the J gene TRBJ1-4; D is ambiguous. Trimming left V 6 bases short and J 2 bases short, with 13 bases between. This CDR3 is built from 15 residues. Germline V gene sequence: CDR1 MNHEY, CDR2 SVGAGI. CDR3 nucleotides: TGTGCCAGCAGGGCCCTTGTTGGCACTAATGAAAAACTGTTTTTT. It encodes CASRALVGTNEKLFF.

This chain connects TRBV27 to TRBJ2-7; TRBD1 agrees at 9 bases. Germline trimming cut 5 bases from V and 4 bases from J; bases unmatched to any gene: 6. The germline V gene encodes CDR1 MNHEY and CDR2 SMNVEV (reference sequence). The CDR3 length is 14 residues. The CDR3 coding sequence is TGTGCCAGCAGTCCCGCGACAGGGGGATACGAGCAGTACTTC. Protein product: CASSPATGGYEQYF.